Presented here are 30 T cell receptor beta chains from one specimen sequenced in a study of T-cell reconstitution after alpha-beta-depleted transplantation in children. Unique molecular identifiers were used to barcode this TCRbeta library. Each CDR3 protein is one row after TCRdb ran MiXCR on the PCR reads. Counted here are 450,000 to 600,000 distinct CDR3 sequences, under 12% occurring once; the ten biggest clones make up approximately 2%. Specimen: PBMCs, collected before TCRalphabeta/CD19-depleted stem cell transplant. These receptors were obtained from a child aged 2-9 years with inherited bone marrow failure, due to receive a stem cell transplant.

This clonotype appeared many times. The chain employs TRBV20-1 and TRBJ2-1, with TRBD2 identical over 13 bases. Trimming removed 2 bases from V and 0 bases from J; junction bases left unmatched: 10. The V gene's germline CDR1 is DFQATT and CDR2 SNEGSKA (reference sequence). The CDR3 has 19 amino acids. This CDR3 is CSARSRTSGRGSSYNEQFF. Here the CDR3 DNA reads TGCAGTGCTAGATCTCGGACTAGCGGGAGAGGGAGCTCCTACAATGAGCAGTTCTTC.

This clonotype has just a few counts. The CDR3 loop is CATEGLAGGRQFF. The DNA for the CDR3 is TGTGCCACCGAGGGACTAGCGGGAGGACGGCAGTTCTTC. The V and J genes are TRBV24-1 and TRBJ2-1, with 15 bases fitting TRBD2. The CDR3 spans 13 residues. Germline-derived CDR1 and CDR2 are KGHDR and SFDVKD. The V gene end was trimmed by 9 bases and the J gene end by 12 bases; junction bases not matched to a gene: 5.

There are many counts of this clonotype. This sequence joins TRBV20-1 and TRBJ2-7, with D possibly being TRBD1 or TRBD2 (6 bases each). Germline V CDR1 and CDR2: DFQATT, SNEGSKA (reference sequence). V was trimmed by 5 bases and J by 4 bases, leaving 21 bases between them. The CDR3 is 15 amino acids. CDR3 nucleotide sequence: TGCAGTGCTGTTCGAAGACCCGGAGGGGGATACGAGCAGTACTTC. Residues: CSAVRRPGGGYEQYF.

This clonotype appeared many times. The chain couples TRBV19 to TRBJ2-1; D is unclear. CDR3 length: 12 amino acids. Germline V CDR1 and CDR2: LNHDA, SQIVND (reference sequence). The ends were cut back, 1 base at V and 6 bases at J, with 4 bases in the middle. The CDR3 sequence is CASSIGFNEQFF. In DNA, the CDR3 is TGTGCCAGTAGTATAGGTTTCAATGAGCAGTTCTTC.

This clonotype was detected ten times or more. The chain employs TRBV7-2 and TRBJ2-3; 9 bases map to TRBD2. Germline loops: CDR1 SGHTA, CDR2 FQGNSA. This CDR3 has 18 residues. Trimming cost V 5 bases and J 5 bases; bases outside gene matches: 17. CDR3 nucleotides: TGTGCCAGCAGCCTTAGCGGTGGCGGGAGGGCCCGGGTAGATACGCAGTATTTT. Its translation is CASSLSGGGRARVDTQYF.

The chain recombines TRBV7-2 with TRBJ2-7, with D possibly being TRBD1 or TRBD2 (5 bases each). The CDR3 length is 17 residues. Germline loops: CDR1 SGHTA, CDR2 FQGNSA. Trimming removed 0 bases from V and 4 bases from J, with 19 bases in between. CDR3 region: CASSLAPQGAVRYEQYF. For the CDR3, the DNA is TGTGCCAGCAGCTTAGCCCCCCAGGGAGCGGTTAGGTACGAGCAGTACTTC.

CDR3: CASSPGRTISTDTQYF. The CDR3 nucleotides read TGTGCCAGCAGCCCGGGCCGGACAATTAGCACAGATACGCAGTATTTT. The chain recombines TRBV3-1 with TRBJ2-3, with D maybe TRBD1 (5 bases). CDR1 and CDR2 from the germline V gene are LGHDT and YNNKEL (reference sequence). This CDR3 comprises 16 residues. V dropped 4 bases and J dropped 0 bases, with 14 bases sitting between them.

This clonotype occurred a few times. V usage is TRBV5-4 and J usage is TRBJ2-7; 8 positions agree with TRBD1. CDR1 and CDR2 (germline): SGHNT, YYREEE (reference sequence). J was trimmed by 6 bases and V by 4 bases; bases with no gene match: 12. The CDR3 runs 15 residues. CDR3: CASSPGGQVSSEQYF. CDR3 nucleotides: TGTGCCAGCAGCCCTGGGGGACAGGTATCGAGCGAGCAGTACTTC.

The sample holds many counts of this clonotype. This rearrangement joins TRBV4-3 to TRBJ2-5; 7 nucleotides match TRBD2. The germline gives CDR1 LGHNA, CDR2 YSLEER. The V gene end was trimmed by 0 bases and the J gene end by 3 bases; junction bases not matched to a gene: 1. The CDR3 covers 14 residues. The CDR3 DNA is TGCGCCAGCAGCCAAGACGGACTAGAAGAGACCCAGTACTTC. It specifies CASSQDGLEETQYF.

This clonotype was counted ten times or more. The genes are TRBV10-3 and TRBJ2-1; no clear D gene. From germline, CDR1 is ENHRY and CDR2 SYGVKD. V lost 2 bases and J lost 10, with 12 bases in between. CDR3 length: 13 residues. Written as DNA, the CDR3 is TGTGCCATCAGTGAGCGTCTAGAAAACGAGCAGTTCTTC. Its translation is CAISERLENEQFF.

This clonotype was counted at least ten times. This chain uses TRBV7-9 with TRBJ1-2; D is unclear. This CDR3 has 14 amino acids. Germline V gives CDR1 SEHNR, CDR2 FQNEAQ (reference sequence). Trimming removed 7 bases from V and 2 bases from J, with 14 bases in between. DNA of the CDR3: TGTGCCAGCAAACCGCTTACCGGGAACTATGGCTACACCTTC. Translating it yields CASKPLTGNYGYTF.

This clonotype turned up a few times. The CDR3 region has the DNA TGTGCCAGCAGTTACCCTAGCGGGGGTTCCTACGAGCAGTACTTC. Its protein product is CASSYPSGGSYEQYF. V gene TRBV6-2 or TRBV6-3 combines with J gene TRBJ2-7; 10 nucleotides match TRBD2. The CDR3 sequence is 15 residues long. Germline values: CDR1 MNHEY, CDR2 SVGEGT. V gave up 2 bases and J gave up 1 base; unmatched junction bases: 2.

V and J are TRBV28 and TRBJ1-6; 9 bases match TRBD1. The CDR3 contains 15 residues. Unmatched junction bases numbered 3, after V lost 4 bases and J lost 5 bases. CDR1 is MDHEN, CDR2 SYDVKM, per germline. CDR3 DNA: TGTGCCAGCAGTTCGGGACAGGGCGATAATTCACCCCTCCACTTT. Translation gives CASSSGQGDNSPLHF.

Many counts were recorded for this clonotype. CDR3 nucleotides: TGTGCCTGGAGTATTCGGACAGGGGGGTCAGCAAACTATGGCTACACCTTC. Translation: CAWSIRTGGSANYGYTF. The chain couples TRBV30 to TRBJ1-2; 10 nucleotides match TRBD1. The CDR3 consists of 17 residues. After removal of 2 bases from V and 2 bases from J, the junction contained 11 bases not matched to a gene. The germline gives CDR1 GTSNPN, CDR2 SVGIG (reference sequence).

This clonotype appeared many times. V and J are TRBV7-2 and TRBJ2-7; 9 positions match TRBD2. This CDR3 is built from 15 residues. The J segment lost 0 bases and the V segment lost 4 bases, leaving 4 bases of the junction unmatched. CDR1 and CDR2 (germline): SGHTA, FQGNSA. The CDR3 DNA follows: TGTGCCAGCAGCTCGTTTAGCGGGAGCTCCTACGAGCAGTACTTC. This encodes CASSSFSGSSYEQYF.

Ten or more counts support this clonotype. The genes are TRBV12-3 or TRBV12-4 and TRBJ2-1; D possibly matches TRBD1 or TRBD2 (6 bases each). V was clipped by 3 bases and J by 5 bases, with 29 bases between them. CDR3 length: 20 residues. CDR3 loop: CASSLLSGGRFSWMHNEQFF. CDR3 in DNA: TGTGCCAGCAGTTTGTTGTCCGGGGGCCGGTTCTCCTGGATGCACAATGAGCAGTTCTTC.

The sample holds many counts of this clonotype. This chain connects TRBV11-1 to TRBJ2-3; possibly TRBD2 for D (6 bases). The CDR3 consists of 20 residues. In germline, CDR1 is SGHAT, CDR2 FQDESV (reference sequence). V lost 2 bases to trimming and J lost 2 bases, with 26 bases between them. CDR3 DNA: TGTGCCAGCAGCTTATTGGGACGGCTAGCGCTGTTCCCCAACACAGATACGCAGTATTTT. It encodes CASSLLGRLALFPNTDTQYF. The whole variable domain, remainder taken from reference TRBV11-1 and TRBJ2-3, is EAEVAQSPRYKITEKSQAVAFWCDPISGHATLYWYRQILGQGPELLVQFQDESVVDDSQLPKDRFSAERLKGVDSTLKIQPAELGDSAMYLCASSLLGRLALFPNTDTQYFGPGTRLTVL.

Worth noting for this clonotype: With a much larger clone just one base away, this may be a read error. The V and J genes are TRBV4-3 and TRBJ2-1, with 10 bases lining up with TRBD2. The CDR3 covers 17 residues. CDR1 and CDR2 (germline): LGHNA, YSLEER. CDR3 sequence: CASSQDHGLAVYNQQFF. CDR3 DNA sequence: TGCGCCAGCAGCCAAGACCACGGACTAGCGGTCTACAATCAGCAGTTCTTC.

For this clonotype: This clone may be a read error of a much larger clone one base away. The chain joins TRBV29-1 to TRBJ2-7, with a weak D call TRBD2 (5 bases). V dropped 5 bases and J dropped 3 bases, with 17 bases sitting between them. Germline V gives CDR1 SQVTM, CDR2 ANQGSEA. The CDR3 consists of 14 residues. The CDR3 nucleotides read TGCAGCGTTATCGGGCTGTTGGAGGTCTACGAGCAGTACTTC. Its protein is CSVIGLLEVYEQYF.

This clonotype was seen repeatedly, ten times or more. The rearrangement joins TRBV20-1 to TRBJ2-1, with D perhaps given as TRBD1 or TRBD2 (5 bases each). CDR3 length: 14 residues. V lost 3 bases and J 7 bases, leaving 16 bases between the germline ends. Germline CDR1 reads DFQATT; CDR2 reads SNEGSKA (reference sequence). The CDR3 DNA is TGCAGTGCTAGGGTTACGGGACGATTGAATGAGCAGTTCTTC. It translates to CSARVTGRLNEQFF.

The chain recombines TRBV30 with TRBJ2-2; 8 nucleotides match TRBD1. The CDR3 is 16 amino acids. Per germline, CDR1 GTSNPN and CDR2 SVGIG (reference sequence). V trimming: 0 bases; J trimming: 5 bases; junction bases outside the gene matches: 8. This chain's CDR3 is CAWSVPETGVTGELFF. CDR3 DNA: TGTGCCTGGAGTGTACCCGAGACAGGGGTGACCGGGGAGCTGTTTTTT.

This clonotype has at least ten counts. This chain links TRBV12-3 or TRBV12-4 with TRBJ2-3; D may correspond to TRBD1 or TRBD2 (5 bases each). The V and J ends lost 6 bases and 2 bases respectively, with 12 bases between them. This CDR3 is built from 14 residues. This chain's CDR3 is CASRTGTFTDTQYF. As DNA, the CDR3 is TGTGCCAGCAGAACCGGGACCTTCACAGATACGCAGTATTTT.

This clonotype was seen a few times. The rearrangement links TRBV5-6 to TRBJ2-3; tentatively, D is TRBD1 (5 bases). The CDR3 contains 14 residues. Trimming pared 1 base from V and 4 bases from J, leaving 10 bases between. Germline CDR1 and CDR2: SGHDT and YYEEEE. CDR3 DNA: TGTGCCAGCAGCTTGTTCAGGGCAGCAGATACGCAGTATTTT. Amino acid sequence: CASSLFRAADTQYF.

The table lists this clonotype with many counts. This sequence joins TRBV7-8 and TRBJ1-2, with 8 positions matching TRBD1. With 4 bases clipped from V and 4 bases from J, the junction kept 5 bases outside the gene matches. Germline-derived CDR1 and CDR2 are SGHVS and FQNEAQ. This CDR3 contains 14 residues. CDR3 coding DNA: TGTGCCAGCAGCTCGTCGACAGGGGCCTATGGCTACACCTTC. It yields the protein CASSSSTGAYGYTF.

This clonotype was observed many times. The chain joins TRBV12-3 or TRBV12-4 to TRBJ2-7, with 8 bases aligning to TRBD1. V gave up 3 bases and J gave up 2 bases; unmatched junction bases: 3. CDR3 size: 14 residues. CDR3 residues: CASSLLDRAYEQYF. As DNA, the CDR3 is TGTGCCAGCAGTTTGTTGGACAGGGCCTACGAGCAGTACTTC.

This clonotype was observed many times. The chain links TRBV29-1 to TRBJ2-1, with 11 bases fitting TRBD2. Germline V gene sequence: CDR1 SQVTM, CDR2 ANQGSEA. Trimming at V came to 6 bases and at J to 10 bases, leaving 11 bases not matched to a gene. The CDR3 covers 14 residues. This chain's CDR3 is CSVDTSGSASEQFF. The CDR3 DNA reads TGCAGCGTGGACACTAGCGGGAGTGCAAGCGAGCAGTTCTTC.

This clonotype has just a few counts. The chain has TRBV30 and TRBJ2-7, with TRBD1 matching over 7 bases. This CDR3 contains 16 residues. After removal of 1 base from V and 3 bases from J, the junction contained 12 bases not matched to a gene. The germline gives CDR1 GTSNPN, CDR2 SVGIG (reference sequence). CDR3 sequence reads: CAWSGIPGQTYYEQYF. For the CDR3, the DNA is TGTGCCTGGAGTGGGATACCGGGACAGACCTACTACGAGCAGTACTTC.

This clonotype was observed at least ten times. This chain connects TRBV7-2 to TRBJ1-1; D may be TRBD1 (6 bases). Germline V gene lookup returns CDR1 SGHTA and CDR2 FQGNSA. This CDR3 is built from 12 residues. Trimming left V 3 bases short and J 7 bases short, with 9 bases between. CDR3 amino acids: CASSFPGVEAFF. The DNA for the CDR3 is TGTGCCAGCAGCTTTCCAGGGGTTGAAGCTTTCTTT.

This clonotype occurred once. A much larger clone differs from this one at a single base, so this may be a read error. The chain recombines TRBV5-1 with TRBJ2-7; 7 bases are shared with TRBD2. The CDR3 runs 16 residues. Germline CDR1 is SGHRS and CDR2 is YFSETQ. The CDR3 protein is CASSLGWGGSSYDQYF. The DNA of the CDR3 is TGCGCCAGCAGCTTGGGGTGGGGAGGGAGCTCCTACGACCAGTACTTC.

In its sample, this clonotype was seen many times. The genes are TRBV27 and TRBJ2-1; 10 bases match TRBD2. The CDR3 is made up of 16 amino acids. Per germline, CDR1 MNHEY and CDR2 SMNVEV (reference sequence). Losses at the gene ends were 5 bases for V and 3 bases for J; bases not matched to a gene: 7. The CDR3 here is CASSHRTSGFYNEQFF. The CDR3, as DNA: TGTGCCAGCAGTCACCGGACTAGCGGATTCTACAATGAGCAGTTCTTC.